These T cell receptor beta chains were read from a single sample in a study of cytomegalovirus exposure and HLA in healthy donors. Sequencing used immunoSEQ multiplex PCR; TCRdb keeps in-frame clones, though not all of them. This sample's clone table lists around 150,000 clones. The sample was PBMCs. The receptor set was obtained from a man in his forties or fifties in good health and CMV-seronegative. CDR3s include the opening cysteine and the closing phenylalanine or tryptophan. The D gene is left open where the match is weak.

CDR3nt: TGTGCCAGCAGCCAAGAAGAGAGGAATTCACCCCTCCACTTT; CDR3aa: CASSQEERNSPLHF; j_gene: TRBJ1-6; v_gene: TRBV4-2; d_gene: .
CDR3nt: TGTGCCAGCAGCCAAGTACTTTCCTACGAGCAGTACTTC; CDR3aa: CASSQVLSYEQYF; j_gene: TRBJ2-7; v_gene: TRBV14; d_gene: .
CDR3nt: TGTGCCAGCAGCTTCGCAGGGGCTCACGAGCAGTACTTC; CDR3aa: CASSFAGAHEQYF; j_gene: TRBJ2-7; v_gene: TRBV11-3; d_gene: .
CDR3nt: TGTGCCAGCTCACCCGAATACGGCTCCTACGAGCAGTACTTC; CDR3aa: CASSPEYGSYEQYF; j_gene: TRBJ2-7; v_gene: TRBV18; d_gene: .
CDR3nt: TGTGCCAGCAGGTCTGAGCCGGAGACCCAGTACTTC; CDR3aa: CASRSEPETQYF; j_gene: TRBJ2-5; v_gene: TRBV7-2; d_gene: .
CDR3nt: TGTGCCAGCAGCTTAGTGGGCGCCGGGGAGCTGTTTTTT; CDR3aa: CASSLVGAGELFF; j_gene: TRBJ2-2; v_gene: TRBV11-3; d_gene: .
CDR3nt: TGTGCCAGCAGCTTGACAGGGAACGAAAATGAAAAACTGTTTTTT; CDR3aa: CASSLTGNENEKLFF; j_gene: TRBJ1-4; v_gene: TRBV11-2; d_gene: TRBD1
CDR3nt: TGTGCCAGCAGTTCGACAGGCCGGAGCTCCTACAATGAGCAGTTCTTC; CDR3aa: CASSSTGRSSYNEQFF; j_gene: TRBJ2-1; v_gene: TRBV6-5; d_gene: .
CDR3nt: TGTGCCAGCTCACCTCAGAACACCATACACACTGAAGCTTTCTTT; CDR3aa: CASSPQNTIHTEAFF; j_gene: TRBJ1-1; v_gene: TRBV18; d_gene: .
CDR3nt: TGTGCCAGCAGCCAAGAAGGGGTCATGCGGGGGCTCCACTTT; CDR3aa: CASSQEGVMRGLHF; j_gene: TRBJ1-6; v_gene: TRBV4-2; d_gene: .
CDR3nt: TGTGCCAGCAGCTTTGCTAGCGGGGGGGCGGAGACCCAGTACTTC; CDR3aa: CASSFASGGAETQYF; j_gene: TRBJ2-5; v_gene: TRBV7-6; d_gene: TRBD2
CDR3nt: TGTGCCAGCACTTCGAGGGGACTAGCGGGGGCCTACGAGCAGTACTTC; CDR3aa: CASTSRGLAGAYEQYF; j_gene: TRBJ2-7; v_gene: TRBV27; d_gene: TRBD2
CDR3nt: TGTGCCAGCAGTTCAGTAGCGGGGGGCACTTCCTACGAGCAGTACTTC; CDR3aa: CASSSVAGGTSYEQYF; j_gene: TRBJ2-7; v_gene: TRBV28; d_gene: TRBD2
CDR3nt: TGTGCCAGCAGCTTGGGACAGAAAGGATCCATGAACACTGAAGCTTTCTTT; CDR3aa: CASSLGQKGSMNTEAFF; j_gene: TRBJ1-1; v_gene: TRBV5-6; d_gene: .
CDR3nt: TGCGCCAGCTCTATCGACCGGAGCTCTGGAAACACCATATATTTT; CDR3aa: CASSIDRSSGNTIYF; j_gene: TRBJ1-3; v_gene: TRBV5-1; d_gene: .
CDR3nt: TGTGCCAGCAAAGGGGAAGCGGGGGGGACCGGGGAGCTGTTTTTT; CDR3aa: CASKGEAGGTGELFF; j_gene: TRBJ2-2; v_gene: TRBV6-1; d_gene: TRBD2
CDR3nt: TGCAGCGTAGAACGACTCGCGGAGACCCAGTACTTC; CDR3aa: CSVERLAETQYF; j_gene: TRBJ2-5; v_gene: TRBV29-1; d_gene: .
CDR3nt: TGTGCCAGCAGCCCGGTGGACGGGGGCTATAATTCACCCCTCCACTTT; CDR3aa: CASSPVDGGYNSPLHF; j_gene: TRBJ1-6; v_gene: TRBV5-4; d_gene: .
CDR3nt: TGCGCCAGCAGCCAAGATCTGATCGTTGGCGGGGGGGCAGATACGCAGTATTTT; CDR3aa: CASSQDLIVGGGADTQYF; j_gene: TRBJ2-3; v_gene: TRBV4-3; d_gene: TRBD2
CDR3nt: TGCGCCAGCAGCTTGGGGCAAGGGACAGGGGGCGTCGAGCCCCAGCATTTT; CDR3aa: CASSLGQGTGGVEPQHF; j_gene: TRBJ1-5; v_gene: TRBV5-1; d_gene: TRBD1
CDR3nt: TGTGCCAGCAGCCTAGCGGGGCTAGAGACCCAGTACTTC; CDR3aa: CASSLAGLETQYF; j_gene: TRBJ2-5; v_gene: TRBV7-9; d_gene: TRBD2
CDR3nt: TGTGCCAGCAGGAGGACAGGGGACTCAGGAAAACTGTTTTTT; CDR3aa: CASRRTGDSGKLFF; j_gene: TRBJ1-4; v_gene: TRBV6-6; d_gene: TRBD1
CDR3nt: TGTGCCAGCAGCTTAGGGGTGACAGAGTCCTACGAGCAGTACTTC; CDR3aa: CASSLGVTESYEQYF; j_gene: TRBJ2-7; v_gene: TRBV11-1; d_gene: .
CDR3nt: TGTGCCAGCAGCTTAGGTTCTTACAGGGGAACCGGAGAGACCCAGTACTTC; CDR3aa: CASSLGSYRGTGETQYF; j_gene: TRBJ2-5; v_gene: TRBV13; d_gene: TRBD1
CDR3nt: TGTGCCAGCCATTCAGGGCGTCCAGAAAAACTGTTTTTT; CDR3aa: CASHSGRPEKLFF; j_gene: TRBJ1-4; v_gene: TRBV27; d_gene: .
CDR3nt: TGTGCCAGCAGCTTAAAGCCCGGGACTAATCCAGATACGCAGTATTTT; CDR3aa: CASSLKPGTNPDTQYF; j_gene: TRBJ2-3; v_gene: TRBV5-4; d_gene: TRBD2
CDR3nt: TGTGCCAGCTCATCCGCAGGGGTTAATGAGCAGTTCTTC; CDR3aa: CASSSAGVNEQFF; j_gene: TRBJ2-1; v_gene: TRBV18; d_gene: .
CDR3nt: TGTGCCAGTAGTATAGCAGGGGCGGGTGAAAAACTGTTTTTT; CDR3aa: CASSIAGAGEKLFF; j_gene: TRBJ1-4; v_gene: TRBV19; d_gene: .
CDR3nt: TGTGCCAGCAGCGCCGGACTCCTTTCACCCCTCCACTTT; CDR3aa: CASSAGLLSPLHF; j_gene: TRBJ1-6; v_gene: TRBV9; d_gene: .
CDR3nt: TGTGCCAGCAGTTCAGGTTACTCTGGAAACACCATATATTTT; CDR3aa: CASSSGYSGNTIYF; j_gene: TRBJ1-3; v_gene: TRBV28; d_gene: .
CDR3nt: TGTGCCAGTAGTACGGGACAGGGGTCACCTAATTCACCCCTCCACTTT; CDR3aa: CASSTGQGSPNSPLHF; j_gene: TRBJ1-6; v_gene: TRBV19; d_gene: TRBD1
CDR3nt: TGTGCCAGTAGCCCAGGGGGCGACTATGGCTACACCTTC; CDR3aa: CASSPGGDYGYTF; j_gene: TRBJ1-2; v_gene: TRBV19; d_gene: TRBD1
CDR3nt: TGTGCCAGCAGCTTGGGTCCAGGTAAGGACACTGAAGCTTTCTTT; CDR3aa: CASSLGPGKDTEAFF; j_gene: TRBJ1-1; v_gene: TRBV5-4; d_gene: .
CDR3nt: TGTGCCAGTCGAAAGGGGGGGGGCAAGGATAATTCACCCCTCCACTTT; CDR3aa: CASRKGGGKDNSPLHF; j_gene: TRBJ1-6; v_gene: TRBV19; d_gene: .
CDR3nt: TGTGCCAGCAGCTTAACGCCTGGTGACATTGAAGCTTTCTTT; CDR3aa: CASSLTPGDIEAFF; j_gene: TRBJ1-1; v_gene: TRBV7-3; d_gene: .
CDR3nt: TGTGCCAGCGGGAAAGGGGTACTAGCCAAAAACATTCAGTACTTC; CDR3aa: CASGKGVLAKNIQYF; j_gene: TRBJ2-4; v_gene: TRBV28; d_gene: .
CDR3nt: TGCGCCAGCAGCTTGGGGACAGGGGCCCACGAGACCCAGTACTTC; CDR3aa: CASSLGTGAHETQYF; j_gene: TRBJ2-5; v_gene: TRBV5-1; d_gene: TRBD1
CDR3nt: TGTGCCAGCAGCACCCGGGTTAGCGGGGGGCCCGAGGCCCAGTACTTC; CDR3aa: CASSTRVSGGPEAQYF; j_gene: TRBJ2-5; v_gene: TRBV7-2; d_gene: TRBD2
CDR3nt: TGTGCCAGCAGCTGGGGGGAGTACACTGAAGCTTTCTTT; CDR3aa: CASSWGEYTEAFF; j_gene: TRBJ1-1; v_gene: TRBV5-4; d_gene: .
CDR3nt: TGCGCCAGCAGCCCGAGGGCCACTAGCACAGATACGCAGTATTTT; CDR3aa: CASSPRATSTDTQYF; j_gene: TRBJ2-3; v_gene: TRBV5-1; d_gene: .
CDR3nt: TGTGCCAGTAGTATCATCGTGGCAGGGGTCTCCTACGAGCAGTACTTC; CDR3aa: CASSIIVAGVSYEQYF; j_gene: TRBJ2-7; v_gene: TRBV19; d_gene: .
CDR3nt: TGTGCCAGCAGCTTCCAGGGAAACACCATATATTTT; CDR3aa: CASSFQGNTIYF; j_gene: TRBJ1-3; v_gene: TRBV11-2; d_gene: .
CDR3nt: TGTGCCACCAGTCAGGGGGCGGACTATGGCTACACCTTC; CDR3aa: CATSQGADYGYTF; j_gene: TRBJ1-2; v_gene: TRBV15; d_gene: TRBD1
CDR3nt: TGTGCCAGCAGCCCCGTTGGGGAGGGCGAGCAGTACTTC; CDR3aa: CASSPVGEGEQYF; j_gene: TRBJ2-7; v_gene: TRBV7-3; d_gene: TRBD2
CDR3nt: TGTGCCAGTAGCGTAACAGGGGTGTACGAGCAGTACTTC; CDR3aa: CASSVTGVYEQYF; j_gene: TRBJ2-7; v_gene: TRBV19; d_gene: TRBD1
CDR3nt: TGTGCCAGCAGGTGGACTGAATTTAGCACAGATACGCAGTATTTT; CDR3aa: CASRWTEFSTDTQYF; j_gene: TRBJ2-3; v_gene: TRBV6-1; d_gene: .
CDR3nt: TGCAGCGGAACCGGGACTTATATGAACACTGAAGCTTTCTTT; CDR3aa: CSGTGTYMNTEAFF; j_gene: TRBJ1-1; v_gene: TRBV29-1; d_gene: .
CDR3nt: TGTGCCAGCAGCTTAGATCCCTCATGGGCTACGCAGTATTTT; CDR3aa: CASSLDPSWATQYF; j_gene: TRBJ2-3; v_gene: TRBV11-2; d_gene: .
CDR3nt: TGTGCCAGCAGTTTAAACGGAGGCGCCAGCTCCTACGAGCAGTACTTC; CDR3aa: CASSLNGGASSYEQYF; j_gene: TRBJ2-7; v_gene: TRBV27; d_gene: .
CDR3nt: TGCGCCAGCAGCCACACCATGAGAGGGAATGAAGCTTTCTTT; CDR3aa: CASSHTMRGNEAFF; j_gene: TRBJ1-1; v_gene: TRBV4-3; d_gene: .
CDR3nt: TGTGCCAGCAGACAGGGGGCGCGCACTGAAGCTTTCTTT; CDR3aa: CASRQGARTEAFF; j_gene: TRBJ1-1; v_gene: TRBV7-2; d_gene: TRBD1
CDR3nt: TGCGCCAGCAGCTCGGGTGAAAAGAACACTGAAGCTTTCTTT; CDR3aa: CASSSGEKNTEAFF; j_gene: TRBJ1-1; v_gene: TRBV5-1; d_gene: .
CDR3nt: TGTGCCAGTAGGCCGACTAGCGGGGGGGCGGTACACAATGAGCAGTTCTTC; CDR3aa: CASRPTSGGAVHNEQFF; j_gene: TRBJ2-1; v_gene: TRBV19; d_gene: TRBD2
CDR3nt: TGTGCCACCAGCAGAGAGAGACAGGGGACCTACGAGCAGTACTTC; CDR3aa: CATSRERQGTYEQYF; j_gene: TRBJ2-7; v_gene: TRBV15; d_gene: TRBD1
CDR3nt: TGTGCCAGCAGTTACGAGGGGGCCAATCAGCCCCAGCATTTT; CDR3aa: CASSYEGANQPQHF; j_gene: TRBJ1-5; v_gene: TRBV6-5; d_gene: TRBD1
CDR3nt: TGTGCCAGCAGCTCCCCGGGGGGAGTAGAGACCCAGTACTTC; CDR3aa: CASSSPGGVETQYF; j_gene: TRBJ2-5; v_gene: TRBV11-2; d_gene: TRBD2
CDR3nt: TGTGCCAGCAGCTTAGTGTCTAGCGGGAGCTACGAGCAGTACTTC; CDR3aa: CASSLVSSGSYEQYF; j_gene: TRBJ2-7; v_gene: TRBV7-8; d_gene: TRBD2